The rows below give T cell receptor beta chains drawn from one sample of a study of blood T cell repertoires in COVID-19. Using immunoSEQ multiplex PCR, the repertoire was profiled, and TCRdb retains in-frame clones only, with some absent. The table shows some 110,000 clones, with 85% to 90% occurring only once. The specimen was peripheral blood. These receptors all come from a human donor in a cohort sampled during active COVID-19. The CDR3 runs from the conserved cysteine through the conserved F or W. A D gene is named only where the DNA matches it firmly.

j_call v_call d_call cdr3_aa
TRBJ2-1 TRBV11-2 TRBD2 CASSQTSGGAWFF
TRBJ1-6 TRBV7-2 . CASSPTAGVPNSPLHF
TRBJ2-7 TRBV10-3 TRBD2 CAIAGLAGEVYEQYF
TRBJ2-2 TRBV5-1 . CASSLKAGDTGELFF
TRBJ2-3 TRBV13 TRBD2 CASSPGTSGTDTQYF
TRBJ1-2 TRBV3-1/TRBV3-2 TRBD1 CASSTGTGGAFHGYTF
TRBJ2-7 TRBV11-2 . CASSLAGEHEQYF
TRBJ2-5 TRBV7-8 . CASSLSTGKETQYF
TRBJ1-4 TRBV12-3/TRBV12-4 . CASSLQGWEKLFF
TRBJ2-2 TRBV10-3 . CAIGGTVNTGELFF
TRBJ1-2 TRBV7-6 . CASSPPGSNHPGGYTF
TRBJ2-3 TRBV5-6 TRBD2 CASSLGLAGVSDTQYF
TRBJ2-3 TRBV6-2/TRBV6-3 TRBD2 CASSYNWLAGGQGKGTDTQYF
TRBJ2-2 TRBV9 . CASSVGPTNTGELFF
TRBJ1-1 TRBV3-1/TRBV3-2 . CASSQGARGNTEAFF
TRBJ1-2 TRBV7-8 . CASSLAGLYGYTF
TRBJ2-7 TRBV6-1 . CASSEEWGEYEQYF